This T cell receptor beta chain was profiled in a study of T cell responses to AZD1222 COVID-19 vaccine. Study-wide findings and caveats: An increase in Spike-specific TCR breadth and depth was observed after two AZD1222 doses. Sampling captured repertoires only after the peak T cell response. Donors, mostly white British, included more females; clonal diversity was possibly underestimated. Only a handful of AZD1222 recipients tested seropositive at baseline.

Profiled with immunoSEQ multiplex PCR; TCRdb holds only in-frame clones, not every one. The repertoire holds roughly 100,000 clones, with about 90% as singletons. There are 17 residues in the CDR3. Germline assignment: CDR1 SGHTA and CDR2 FQGNSA. Trimming cost V 4 bases and J 4 bases, with 21 bases left between them. As regards this clone: Its antigen remains unknown.

The chain is built from TRBV7-2 and TRBJ2-3; either TRBD1 or TRBD2 may fit D (7 bases each). The sequence came from an adult in good health. Material: peripheral blood, obtained on day 0 of AZD1222 vaccination. CDR3 sequence reads: CASSSRQGGGVPDTQYF. In DNA, the CDR3 is TGTGCCAGCAGCTCCCGGCAGGGGGGGGGCGTACCAGATACGCAGTATTTT.